This is a list of T cell receptor beta chains from one sample in a study of cytomegalovirus exposure and HLA in healthy donors. TCRdb keeps only in-frame clones here, not all; method: immunoSEQ multiplex PCR. The sample records about 200,000 clones, about 76% being singletons. The source material was PBMCs. Receptors were obtained from a woman between 45 and 65 years old in good health and CMV-seronegative. Both conserved end residues are part of each CDR3. Each record gives: V gene, clone size, D gene, J gene, CDR3 protein, CDR3 DNA. The D gene is left open where the match is weak. Clone size, where shown, is once, few, many, or a class for clones that have expanded.

>TRBV6-6|few|.|TRBJ2-3
CASSYYRDTQYF
TGTGCCAGCAGTTACTACCGGGATACGCAGTATTTT
>TRBV9|.|TRBD1|TRBJ2-3
CASSVVGLGTGDTDTQYF
TGTGCCAGCAGCGTAGTGGGTTTAGGGACAGGGGACACAGATACGCAGTATTTT
>TRBV7-3|many|TRBD1|TRBJ2-2
CASSLTPTRGQNTGELFF
TGTGCCAGCAGCTTAACCCCGACGAGGGGGCAGAACACCGGGGAGCTGTTTTTT
>TRBV4-1|.|.|TRBJ2-7
CASSQVGQGSYEQYF
TGCGCCAGCAGCCAAGTGGGCCAGGGCTCCTACGAGCAGTACTTC
>TRBV2|few|.|TRBJ2-2
CASTSDMTGELFF
TGTGCCAGCACCTCAGACATGACCGGGGAGCTGTTTTTT
>TRBV6-5|.|.|TRBJ2-7
CASSSQDEQYF
TGTGCCAGCAGTAGTCAGGACGAGCAGTACTTC
>TRBV5-4|once|TRBD1|TRBJ1-1
CASREQGANTEAFF
TGTGCCAGCAGAGAACAGGGGGCGAACACTGAAGCTTTCTTT
>TRBV7-6|.|.|TRBJ1-3
CASSSSSPKSSGNTIYF
TGTGCCAGCAGCTCCTCTTCTCCTAAGTCGTCTGGAAACACCATATATTTT
>TRBV7-8|.|TRBD1|TRBJ1-5
CASSMDRAYSNQPQHF
TGTGCCAGCAGCATGGACAGGGCGTACAGCAATCAGCCCCAGCATTTT
>TRBV28|.|TRBD2|TRBJ2-7
CASRSPGLPLYEQYF
TGTGCCAGCAGATCCCCGGGACTACCACTATACGAGCAGTACTTC
>TRBV4-3|.|.|TRBJ1-1
CASSHQGFNTEAFF
TGCGCCAGCAGCCATCAGGGATTTAACACTGAAGCTTTCTTT
>TRBV7-2|.|.|TRBJ2-7
CASSLGGRNYEQYF
TGTGCCAGCAGCTTAGGCGGCAGAAACTACGAGCAGTACTTC
>TRBV19|.|.|TRBJ1-2
CASKLDKINYGYTF
TGTGCCAGTAAACTAGACAAGATTAACTATGGCTACACCTTC
>TRBV6-5|.|TRBD2|TRBJ2-7
CASRGGRFGEQYF
TGTGCCAGCAGGGGGGGGAGGTTCGGCGAGCAGTACTTC
>TRBV13|.|.|TRBJ2-3
CASSFSKDTQYF
TGTGCCAGCAGCTTTTCCAAAGATACGCAGTATTTT
>TRBV28|.|.|TRBJ2-7
CASTRTSSYEQYF
TGTGCCAGTACCCGTACTAGCTCCTACGAGCAGTACTTC
>TRBV7-9|.|.|TRBJ2-3
CASSRSEDTQYF
TGTGCCAGCAGCCGAAGTGAGGATACGCAGTATTTT
>TRBV19|.|.|TRBJ1-6
CASRVRTGISPLHF
TGTGCCAGTAGGGTAAGGACGGGAATTTCACCCCTCCACTTT
>TRBV27|.|.|TRBJ1-1
CASSFGGATEAFF
TGTGCCAGCAGTTTTGGAGGGGCCACTGAAGCTTTCTTT
>TRBV6-5|few|TRBD1|TRBJ1-1
CASGRKGDRARAFF
TGTGCCAGCGGCCGAAAGGGGGACAGGGCTCGAGCTTTCTTT
>TRBV7-2|.|.|TRBJ2-2
CASSLNRDRTGELFF
TGTGCCAGCAGCTTAAACAGGGATCGAACCGGGGAGCTGTTTTTT
>TRBV5-4|.|.|TRBJ1-3
CASSLFLGASGNTIYF
TGTGCCAGCAGCTTGTTCCTCGGAGCCTCTGGAAACACCATATATTTT
>TRBV7-2|.|TRBD2|TRBJ2-5
CASSLTSGGLQETQYF
TGTGCCAGCAGCTTAACTAGCGGGGGGCTACAAGAGACCCAGTACTTC
>TRBV5-1|.|TRBD2|TRBJ2-3
CASSLARTSGTTDTQYF
TGCGCCAGCAGCTTGGCCAGGACTAGCGGGACCACAGATACGCAGTATTTT
>TRBV4-1|.|TRBD2|TRBJ2-3
CASSQGRGGDTDTQYF
TGCGCCAGCAGCCAAGGTCGGGGGGGAGACACAGATACGCAGTATTTT
>TRBV16|few|.|TRBJ1-1
CASSPAGKLNTEAFF
TGTGCCAGCAGCCCAGCAGGCAAACTGAACACTGAAGCTTTCTTT
>TRBV5-6|few|TRBD1|TRBJ2-7
CASRVGTGPYEQYF
TGTGCCAGCAGGGTAGGGACAGGACCCTACGAGCAGTACTTC
>TRBV7-9|.|.|TRBJ1-5
CASRGAQNQPQHF
TGTGCCAGCCGGGGGGCACAGAATCAGCCCCAGCATTTT
>TRBV2|.|.|TRBJ2-3
CASNKGQSTDTQYF
TGTGCCAGCAACAAGGGGCAAAGCACAGATACGCAGTATTTT
>TRBV7-8|.|TRBD1|TRBJ1-2
CASSTPDRAYYGYTF
TGTGCCAGCAGCACCCCCGACAGGGCCTACTATGGCTACACCTTC
>TRBV6-1|.|.|TRBJ2-7
CASSRGTGSYEQYF
TGTGCCAGCAGCAGGGGGACTGGATCCTACGAGCAGTACTTC
>TRBV5-1|.|TRBD1|TRBJ1-1
CASSPPGTGGTEAFF
TGCGCCAGCAGCCCCCCCGGGACAGGGGGTACTGAAGCTTTCTTT
>TRBV4-3|once|TRBD1|TRBJ1-1
CASSHGTAPNTEAFF
TGCGCCAGCAGCCATGGGACAGCGCCGAACACTGAAGCTTTCTTT
>TRBV5-1|.|.|TRBJ1-1
CASSLAQGWTEAFF
TGCGCCAGCAGCTTGGCCCAGGGTTGGACTGAAGCTTTCTTT
>TRBV5-6|.|TRBD1|TRBJ1-3
CASSLGGTGGEYGNTIYF
TGTGCCAGCAGCTTGGGGGGAACAGGGGGCGAATATGGAAACACCATATATTTT
>TRBV11-2|.|TRBD1|TRBJ1-1
CASSPGDRRNTEAFF
TGTGCCAGCAGCCCAGGGGACAGGAGGAACACTGAAGCTTTCTTT
>TRBV19|.|.|TRBJ2-7
CASSMEDTHRYEQYF
TGTGCCAGTAGTATGGAAGACACCCACCGCTACGAGCAGTACTTC
>TRBV4-1|.|.|TRBJ1-1
CASSQDVQGGIGAFF
TGCGCCAGCAGCCAAGATGTACAGGGAGGGATCGGAGCTTTCTTT
>TRBV9|.|.|TRBJ1-1
CASSSGGTEAFF
TGTGCCAGCAGTTCCGGGGGGACTGAAGCTTTCTTT
>TRBV27|.|TRBD1|TRBJ1-2
CASRTGIYGYTF
TGTGCCAGCAGGACAGGGATCTATGGCTACACCTTC
>TRBV5-1|.|.|TRBJ2-3
CASSLVASAGTDTQYF
TGCGCCAGCAGCTTGGTGGCTAGCGCGGGCACAGATACGCAGTATTTT
>TRBV2|few|TRBD2|TRBJ2-7
CASSDTGTRFYEQYF
TGTGCCAGCAGTGATACCGGGACTAGATTCTACGAGCAGTACTTC
>TRBV4-3|.|.|TRBJ1-4
CASSQGWGVTNEKLFF
TGCGCCAGCAGCCAAGGCTGGGGGGTTACTAATGAAAAACTGTTTTTT
>TRBV7-8|.|.|TRBJ2-1
CASSSHPAGSPFF
TGTGCCAGCAGCTCCCACCCGGCGGGGAGCCCGTTCTTC
>TRBV19|.|TRBD1|TRBJ2-7
CASRIQGADEQYF
TGTGCCAGTAGAATTCAGGGGGCGGACGAGCAGTACTTC
>TRBV7-9|.|.|TRBJ2-7
CASSSRGAYEQYF
TGTGCCAGCAGCTCCAGGGGGGCCTACGAGCAGTACTTC
>TRBV6-1|.|.|TRBJ2-3
CASSGLAGAPGTQYF
TGTGCCAGCAGTGGCCTGGCGGGGGCCCCGGGTACGCAGTATTTT
>TRBV7-6|once|.|TRBJ2-5
CASSFGGGKTQYF
TGTGCCAGCAGCTTCGGTGGAGGGAAGACCCAGTACTTC
>TRBV11-2|.|TRBD1|TRBJ2-1
CASSSAGGNEQFF
TGTGCCAGCAGCTCGGCAGGGGGCAATGAGCAGTTCTTC
>TRBV5-6|.|TRBD1|TRBJ1-4
CASSRTWGNRGRIGEKLFF
TGTGCCAGCAGCCGAACTTGGGGAAACAGGGGGAGGATTGGGGAAAAACTGTTTTTT